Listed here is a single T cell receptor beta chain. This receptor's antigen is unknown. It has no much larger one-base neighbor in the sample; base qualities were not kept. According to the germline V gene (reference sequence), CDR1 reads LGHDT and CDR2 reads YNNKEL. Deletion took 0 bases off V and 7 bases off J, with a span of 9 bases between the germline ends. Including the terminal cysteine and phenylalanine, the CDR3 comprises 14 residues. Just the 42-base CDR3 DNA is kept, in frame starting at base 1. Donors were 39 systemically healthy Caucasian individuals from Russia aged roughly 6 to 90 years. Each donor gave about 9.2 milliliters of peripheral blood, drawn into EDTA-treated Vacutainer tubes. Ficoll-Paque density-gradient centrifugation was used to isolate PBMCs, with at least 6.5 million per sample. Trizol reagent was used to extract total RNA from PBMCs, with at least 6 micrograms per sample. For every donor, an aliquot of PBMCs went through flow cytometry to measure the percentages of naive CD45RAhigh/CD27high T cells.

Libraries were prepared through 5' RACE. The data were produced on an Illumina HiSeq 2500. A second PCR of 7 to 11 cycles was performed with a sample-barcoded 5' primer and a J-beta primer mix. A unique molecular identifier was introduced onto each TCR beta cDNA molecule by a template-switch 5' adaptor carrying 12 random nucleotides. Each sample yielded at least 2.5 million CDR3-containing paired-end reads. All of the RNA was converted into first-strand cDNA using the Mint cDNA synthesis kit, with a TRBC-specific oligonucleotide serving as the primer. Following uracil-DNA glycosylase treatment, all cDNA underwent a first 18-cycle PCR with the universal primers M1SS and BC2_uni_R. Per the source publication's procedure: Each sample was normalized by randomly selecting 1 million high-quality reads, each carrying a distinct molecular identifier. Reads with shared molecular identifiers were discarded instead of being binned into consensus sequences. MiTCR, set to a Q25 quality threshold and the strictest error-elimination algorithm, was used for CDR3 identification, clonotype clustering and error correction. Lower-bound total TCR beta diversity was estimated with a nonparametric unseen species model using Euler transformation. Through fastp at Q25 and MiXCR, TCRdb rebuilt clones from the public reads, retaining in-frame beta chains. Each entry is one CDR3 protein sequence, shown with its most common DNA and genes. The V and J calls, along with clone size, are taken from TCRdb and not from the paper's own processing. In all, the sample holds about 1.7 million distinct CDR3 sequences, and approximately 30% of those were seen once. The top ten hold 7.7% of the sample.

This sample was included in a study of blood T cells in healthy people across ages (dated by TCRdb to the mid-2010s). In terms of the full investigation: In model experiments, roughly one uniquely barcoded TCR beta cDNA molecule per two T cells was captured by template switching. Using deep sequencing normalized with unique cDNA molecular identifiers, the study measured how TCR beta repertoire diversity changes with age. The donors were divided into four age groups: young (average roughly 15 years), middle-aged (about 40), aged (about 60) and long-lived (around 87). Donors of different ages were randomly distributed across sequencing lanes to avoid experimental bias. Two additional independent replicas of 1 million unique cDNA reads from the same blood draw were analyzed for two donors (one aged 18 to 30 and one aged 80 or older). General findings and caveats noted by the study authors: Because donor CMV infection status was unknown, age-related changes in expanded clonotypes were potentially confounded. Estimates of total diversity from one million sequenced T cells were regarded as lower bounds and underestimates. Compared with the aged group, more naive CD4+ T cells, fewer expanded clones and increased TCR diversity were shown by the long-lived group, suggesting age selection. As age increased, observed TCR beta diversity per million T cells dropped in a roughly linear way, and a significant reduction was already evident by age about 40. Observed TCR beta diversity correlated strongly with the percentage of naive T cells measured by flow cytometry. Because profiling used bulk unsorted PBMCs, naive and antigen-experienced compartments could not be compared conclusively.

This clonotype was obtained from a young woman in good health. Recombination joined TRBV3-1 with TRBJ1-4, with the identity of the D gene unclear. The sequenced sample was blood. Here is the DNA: TGTGCCAGCAGCCAAGAAAATAGGGCTGAAAAACTGTTTTTT. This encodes CASSQENRAEKLFF.